The T cell receptor beta chain under discussion was sequenced for a study of cytomegalovirus exposure and HLA in healthy donors. Study-level points and caveats: TRBV6-2, TRBV6-3 and other indistinguishable V segments were excluded. Analyzed later, association rates of TCRs varied across HLA loci, with DRB1 most and HLA-C fewest.

The PCR made use of 60 Vbeta and 13 Jbeta primers. Original handling: Unique TCR beta chains totaled some 78 million in a later count, with around 10 million of them shared. Sequenced by immunoSEQ multiplex PCR; TCRdb stores in-frame clones only, minus some. That table is the source of V, J and clone size, and D and trimming were worked out from the DNA. Here the sample spans about 100,000 clones, about 74% being singletons. This clone has just one count. Its cognate antigen is unknown. Mismatch with germline at one junction end may stem from a read error. The CDR3 extends over 14 amino acids. CDR1 and CDR2 (germline): SNHLY, FYNNEI.

The source is a middle-aged woman in good health and CMV-seropositive. The rearrangement links TRBV2 to TRBJ1-2, with D maybe TRBD1 (5 bases). Sequenced sample: PBMCs. CDR3 DNA: TGTGCCAGCAGTGACCAGGGCAGCAACTATGGCTACGCCTTC. Protein: CASSDQGSNYGYAF.